The 23 T cell receptor beta chains reported below all come from one sample, sequenced in a study of blood T cells in healthy people across ages. Together with a sample-barcoded 5' primer, a J-beta primer mix was included in a second PCR lasting 7 to 11 cycles. TCRdb re-called the 5' RACE reads through MiXCR, storing one row per CDR3 protein. The profile shows approximately 810,000 distinct CDR3 sequences, under 30% of them singletons. The source material was blood. The receptors here all came from an elderly woman in good health.

Comment on this clonotype: This could be a read error, since a much larger clone is one nucleotide away. This rearrangement joins TRBV25-1 to TRBJ1-5; tentative D call: TRBD1 (6 bases). The CDR3 spans 14 residues. CDR1 is MGHDK, CDR2 SYGVNS, per germline. CDR3 amino acids: CASREWGPGQPQHF. The CDR3 nucleotides read TGTGCCAGCAGGGAATGGGGGCCCGGTCAGCCCCAGCATTTT.

The table lists this clonotype with many counts. The V and J genes are TRBV25-1 and TRBJ2-1; D is perhaps TRBD1 or TRBD2 (6 bases each). Germline CDR1 MGHDK, CDR2 SYGVNS. The CDR3 runs 15 residues. The germline V and J ends were trimmed by 3 bases and 5 bases, with 14 bases remaining between them. CDR3 nucleotide sequence: TGTGCCAGCAGTGAGTTCGGAGGGGGGCACAATGAGCAGTTCTTC. Protein product: CASSEFGGGHNEQFF.

V and J are TRBV12-3 or TRBV12-4 and TRBJ1-2; TRBD1 matches at 8 bases. The junction had 5 bases not matched to a gene; V was cut back by 5 bases and J by 0 bases. The CDR3 covers 15 residues. The CDR3 here is CASSETGGSNYGYTF. CDR3 bases: TGTGCCAGCAGTGAAACAGGGGGTTCTAACTATGGCTACACCTTC.

The rearrangement uses TRBV3-1 and TRBJ2-3, with D tentatively TRBD1 or TRBD2 (5 bases each). Germline-derived CDR1 and CDR2 are LGHDT and YNNKEL (reference sequence). Between the trimmed V and J ends, which lost 3 bases and 4 bases, there was a span of 8 bases. The CDR3 contains 13 residues. The CDR3 DNA reads as TGTGCCAGCAGCCAGAGAGGGGCAGATACGCAGTATTTT. This encodes CASSQRGADTQYF.

Worth noting for this clonotype: A much larger clone differs by one base, so this may be a read error. This rearrangement joins TRBV6-2 or TRBV6-3 to TRBJ2-5; a weak D match, TRBD2 (6 bases). The CDR3 is 13 residues long. Looked up from germline, CDR1 is MNHEY and CDR2 is SVGEGT. The CDR3 is CASRRLSGEAQYF. CDR3 in DNA: TGTGCCAGCAGGCGACTTAGCGGAGAGGCCCAGTACTTC.

The CDR3 is CASNRGSRTDTQYF. The CDR3 bases are TGCGCCAGCAATAGGGGGAGCCGGACAGATACGCAGTATTTT. The chain has TRBV5-1 and TRBJ2-3; D perhaps matches TRBD1 (6 bases). Germline V gene data show CDR1 as SGHRS and CDR2 as YFSETQ. The CDR3 loop spans 14 amino acids. Trimming removed 6 bases from V and 3 bases from J, with 14 bases in between.

The V gene is TRBV6-5, the J gene TRBJ2-7; D unclear. Germline loops: CDR1 MNHEY, CDR2 SVGAGI. The length of the CDR3 is 17 residues. V lost 0 bases to trimming and J lost 2 bases, with 17 bases between them. The CDR3 spells CASSYSVGPVTAYEQYF. The DNA of the CDR3 is TGTGCCAGCAGTTACTCTGTAGGACCCGTCACCGCCTACGAGCAGTACTTC.

Points on this clonotype: A read error may be the cause here, since a much bigger clone is one base away. V gene TRBV9 combines with J gene TRBJ2-7, with D possibly TRBD1 on 5 matching bases. V lost 2 bases to trimming and J lost 7 bases, with 22 bases between them. Germline loops: CDR1 SGDLS, CDR2 YYNGEE. CDR3 length: 16 residues. The CDR3 DNA is TGTGCCAGCAGCGTTAATCCGCTCGGTACGGACAATGAGCAGTACTTC. This encodes CASSVNPLGTDNEQYF.

This chain links TRBV18 with TRBJ2-4; 11 bases fit TRBD1. V gave up 1 base and J gave up 9 bases; unmatched junction bases: 2. This CDR3 comprises 14 residues. Germline V gene data show CDR1 as KGHSH and CDR2 as LQKENI. CDR3 residues: CASSPRDRGSIQYF. As DNA, the CDR3 is TGTGCCAGCTCACCACGGGACAGGGGGAGCATTCAGTACTTC. The variable domain in full, completed from reference TRBV18 and TRBJ2-4, reads NAGVMQNPRHLVRRRGQEARLRCSPMKGHSHVYWYRQLPEEGLKFMVYLQKENIIDESGMPKERFSAEFPKEGPSILRIQQVVRGDSAAYFCASSPRDRGSIQYFGAGTRLSVL.

This clonotype has ten or more counts. The chain combines TRBV27 with TRBJ2-3; 8 bases are shared with TRBD1. There are 12 residues in the CDR3. Unmatched junction bases numbered 1, after V lost 0 bases and J lost 11 bases. Germline assignment: CDR1 MNHEY and CDR2 SMNVEV (reference sequence). The CDR3 here is CASSLSGQGQYF. The CDR3 DNA reads TGTGCCAGCAGTTTATCTGGACAGGGGCAGTATTTT.

The rearrangement uses TRBV6-5 and TRBJ2-7; the D gene could be TRBD1 or TRBD2 (5 bases each). The CDR3 has 14 amino acids. The V end lost 2 bases, the J end lost 7 bases, and 15 bases lay between the germline ends. The germline V gene encodes CDR1 MNHEY and CDR2 SVGAGI. The CDR3 loop reads CASSYAGAVREQYF. CDR3 sequence (DNA): TGTGCCAGCAGTTACGCCGGGGCCGTAAGGGAGCAGTACTTC.

In this sample, this clonotype turned up many times. The V gene is TRBV5-1, the J gene TRBJ2-5; 9 bases fit TRBD1. CDR3 length equals 16 residues. V lost 4 bases, J lost 5 bases, and 12 bases stayed unmatched. Germline V gene lookup returns CDR1 SGHRS and CDR2 YFSETQ. CDR3: CASSQGATGGRETQYF. CDR3 DNA: TGCGCCAGCAGCCAGGGGGCAACAGGGGGCCGGGAGACCCAGTACTTC.

In this sample, this clonotype turned up a few times. The chain has TRBV6-1 and TRBJ1-5; TRBD1 matches 7 bases. The V gene's germline CDR1 is MNHNS and CDR2 SASEGT. J lost 0 bases, V lost 9 bases, and 14 bases had no gene match. The CDR3 extends over 17 amino acids. CDR3 sequence (DNA): TGTGCCAGTGGGGGGGACAGCCGGACCTATAGCAATCAGCCCCAGCATTTT. Amino acids: CASGGDSRTYSNQPQHF.

This clonotype was counted ten times or more. DNA of the CDR3: TGTGCCAGCAGCCGTCGAGGGGCGCGCACAGATACGCAGTATTTT. The encoded protein is CASSRRGARTDTQYF. The genes are TRBV7-9 and TRBJ2-3; D assignment may be TRBD1 or TRBD2 (5 bases each). V lost 5 bases and J lost 1, with 13 bases in between. The germline gives CDR1 SEHNR, CDR2 FQNEAQ (reference sequence). The CDR3 is 15 residues long.

In regard to this clonotype: One junction end disagrees with the germline gene, perhaps due to a read error. The genes are TRBV10-3 and TRBJ2-3; 12 positions match TRBD2. Germline V CDR1 and CDR2: ENHRY, SYGVKD. CDR3 size: 16 residues. CDR3 sequence: CAIGEWTSGNADTQYF. The CDR3 DNA follows: TGTGCCATCGGTGAGTGGACTAGCGGGAATGCAGATACGCAGTATTTT.

V usage is TRBV6-2 or TRBV6-3 and J usage is TRBJ1-5, with 8 bases fitting TRBD1. V shed 6 bases and J 4 bases; nucleotides not matched to a gene: 5. The length of the CDR3 is 14 residues. Germline V CDR1 and CDR2: MNHEY, SVGEGT. CDR3 nucleotide sequence: TGTGCCAGCAGATACGACAGGGGTAATCAGCCCCAGCATTTT. Translation: CASRYDRGNQPQHF.

This clonotype was detected many times. Mismatch with germline at one junction end may stem from a read error. This sequence joins TRBV13 and TRBJ2-5, with 7 nucleotides matching TRBD1. The CDR3 is made up of 16 amino acids. The germline gives CDR1 PRHDT, CDR2 FYEKMQ (reference sequence). CDR3 sequence reads: CASSIGRQGGQETQYF. The CDR3 DNA is TGTGCCAGCAGCATAGGGCGACAGGGTGGCCAAGAGACCCAGTACTTC.

The CDR3 DNA follows: TGTGCCAGCAGATACCAACTCTACGAGCAGTACTTC. Translation: CASRYQLYEQYF. This chain joins TRBV6-2 or TRBV6-3 and TRBJ2-7; D gene unclear. Germline assignment: CDR1 MNHEY and CDR2 SVGEGT. Trimming took 6 bases from V and 3 from J, leaving 9 bases between them. CDR3 length equals 12 residues.

In its sample, this clonotype was seen many times. The rearrangement links TRBV5-5 to TRBJ2-1, with D uncertain. Germline-derived CDR1 and CDR2 are SGHKS and YYEKEE (reference sequence). Trimming took 2 bases from V and 5 from J, leaving 11 bases between them. The CDR3 loop spans 14 amino acids. CDR3 coding DNA: TGTGCCAGCAGCTTACTAAGTCGTGACAATGAGCAGTTCTTC. Translating gives CASSLLSRDNEQFF.

The J gene is TRBJ2-1, the V gene TRBV5-1; 8 bases map to TRBD2. The V and J ends lost 0 bases and 7 bases, in that order; junction bases with no gene match: 9. The CDR3 sequence is 16 residues long. Germline V gene lookup returns CDR1 SGHRS and CDR2 YFSETQ. The CDR3 DNA sequence: TGCGCCAGCAGCTTGGAGCCAGCGGGGGCCGGGAATGAGCAGTTCTTC. Translated, it gives CASSLEPAGAGNEQFF.

There are a few counts of this clonotype. The rearrangement uses TRBV15 and TRBJ1-5, with 11 nucleotides matching TRBD1. CDR1 is LNHNV, CDR2 YYDKDF, per germline (reference sequence). The V gene end was trimmed by 3 bases and the J gene end by 4 bases; junction bases not matched to a gene: 5. The CDR3 length is 16 residues. The CDR3 reads CATSRGQGEGNQPQHF. CDR3 nucleotide sequence: TGTGCCACCAGCAGGGGACAGGGGGAAGGGAATCAGCCCCAGCATTTT.

The chain carries TRBV5-1 and TRBJ2-5, with 8 bases that match TRBD2. J was trimmed by 0 bases and V by 4 bases; bases with no gene match: 5. CDR1 SGHRS and CDR2 YFSETQ come from the germline V gene. The CDR3 has 15 residues. CDR3: CASSTRGGYQETQYF. The CDR3 DNA reads TGCGCCAGCAGCACTCGGGGGGGGTACCAAGAGACCCAGTACTTC.

This chain links TRBV25-1 with TRBJ2-5; D is perhaps TRBD1 (5 bases). The V end was cut by 7 bases, the J end by 11 bases, with 23 bases between. The germline CDR1 and CDR2 sequences are MGHDK and SYGVNS. This CDR3 has 14 residues. The CDR3 nucleotides are TGTGCCAGCAAAACGGTAGGGCGAGGACATGAGCAGTACTTC. Protein: CASKTVGRGHEQYF.